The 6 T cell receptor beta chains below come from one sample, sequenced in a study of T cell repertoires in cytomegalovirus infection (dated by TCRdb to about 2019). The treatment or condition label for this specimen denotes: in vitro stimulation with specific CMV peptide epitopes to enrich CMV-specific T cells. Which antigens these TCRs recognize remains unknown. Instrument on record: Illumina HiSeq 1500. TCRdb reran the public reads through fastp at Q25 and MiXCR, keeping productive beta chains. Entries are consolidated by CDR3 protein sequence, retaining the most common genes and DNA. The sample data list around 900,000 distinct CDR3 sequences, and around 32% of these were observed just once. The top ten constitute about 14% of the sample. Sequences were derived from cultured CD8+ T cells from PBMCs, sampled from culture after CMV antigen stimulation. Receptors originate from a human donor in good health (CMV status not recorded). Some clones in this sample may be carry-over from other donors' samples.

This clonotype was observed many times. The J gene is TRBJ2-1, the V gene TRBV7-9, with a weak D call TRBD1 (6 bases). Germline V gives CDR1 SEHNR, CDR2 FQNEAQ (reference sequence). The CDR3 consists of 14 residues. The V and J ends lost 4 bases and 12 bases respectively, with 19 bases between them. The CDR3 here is CASSWGTGKDVQFF. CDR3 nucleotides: TGTGCCAGCAGCTGGGGAACAGGGAAGGACGTGCAGTTCTTC.

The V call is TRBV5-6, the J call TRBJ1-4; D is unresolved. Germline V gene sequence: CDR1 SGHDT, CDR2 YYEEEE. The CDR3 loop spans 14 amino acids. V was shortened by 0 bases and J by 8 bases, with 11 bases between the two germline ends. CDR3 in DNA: TGTGCCAGCAGCTTGGTACGGGCGGAGGAAAAACTGTTTTTT. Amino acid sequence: CASSLVRAEEKLFF.

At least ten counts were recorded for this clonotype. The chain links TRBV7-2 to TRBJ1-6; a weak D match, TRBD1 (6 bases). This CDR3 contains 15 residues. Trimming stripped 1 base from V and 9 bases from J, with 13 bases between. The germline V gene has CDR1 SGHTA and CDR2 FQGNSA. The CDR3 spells CASSLVQGSGSPLHF. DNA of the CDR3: TGTGCCAGCAGCTTAGTACAGGGATCAGGTTCACCCCTCCACTTT.

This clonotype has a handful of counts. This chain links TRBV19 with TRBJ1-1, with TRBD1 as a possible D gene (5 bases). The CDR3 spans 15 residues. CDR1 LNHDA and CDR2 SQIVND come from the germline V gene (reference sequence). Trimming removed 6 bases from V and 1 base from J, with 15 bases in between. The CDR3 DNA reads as TGTGCCAGTAGCTTCAGGGTTGCTACGAACACTGAAGCTTTCTTT. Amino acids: CASSFRVATNTEAFF.

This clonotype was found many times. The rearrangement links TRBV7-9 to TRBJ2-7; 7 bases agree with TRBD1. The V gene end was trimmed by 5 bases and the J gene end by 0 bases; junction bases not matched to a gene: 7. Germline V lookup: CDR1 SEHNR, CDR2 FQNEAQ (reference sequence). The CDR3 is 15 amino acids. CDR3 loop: CASSLPTGLSYEQYF. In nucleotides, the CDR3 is TGTGCCAGCAGCCTTCCGACAGGGCTCTCCTACGAGCAGTACTTC.

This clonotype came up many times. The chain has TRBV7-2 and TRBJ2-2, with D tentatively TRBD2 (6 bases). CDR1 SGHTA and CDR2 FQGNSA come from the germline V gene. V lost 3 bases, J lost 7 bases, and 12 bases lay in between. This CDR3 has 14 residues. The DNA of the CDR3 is TGTGCCAGCAGCTTTACGGCGGGGATCGGGGAGCTGTTTTTT. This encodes CASSFTAGIGELFF.